A single sample gave rise to the 18 T cell receptor beta chains below, sequenced in a study of cytomegalovirus exposure and HLA in healthy donors. PCR used 60 Vbeta primers and 13 Jbeta primers. Assay used: immunoSEQ multiplex PCR; TCRdb lists only in-frame clones, some missing. This table has about 120,000 clones, around 82% appearing once. Sample: PBMCs. These receptors were obtained from a female donor in good health and CMV-seronegative.

This clone came up once. This chain links TRBV30 with TRBJ2-3; 8 positions match TRBD1. V lost 3 bases, J lost 2 bases, and 7 bases stayed unmatched. CDR1 is GTSNPN, CDR2 SVGIG, per germline (reference sequence). The CDR3 is made up of 15 amino acids. This CDR3 is CAWRATGANTDTQYF. CDR3 sequence (DNA): TGTGCCTGGAGGGCGACAGGGGCCAACACAGATACGCAGTATTTT.

This chain connects TRBV28 to TRBJ1-6; tentative D call: TRBD1 (5 bases). The V end lost 3 bases, the J end lost 9 bases, and 15 bases lay between the germline ends. The CDR3 loop spans 15 amino acids. Germline V lookup: CDR1 MDHEN, CDR2 SYDVKM. CDR3 coding DNA: TGTGCCAGCAGTTTCGTTAGGGGCCGTGTTTCACCCCTCCACTTT. This encodes CASSFVRGRVSPLHF. The entire variable domain, with the rest obtained from reference TRBV28 and TRBJ1-6, is as follows: DVKVTQSSRYLVKRTGEKVFLECVQDMDHENMFWYRQDPGLGLRLIYFSYDVKMKEKGDIPEGYSVSREKKERFSLILESASTNQTSMYLCASSFVRGRVSPLHFGNGTRLTVT.

The rearrangement uses TRBV4-2 and TRBJ1-1, with D hard to call. V was shortened by 5 bases and J by 4 bases, with 14 bases between the two germline ends. This CDR3 has 14 amino acids. The germline V gene has CDR1 LGHNA and CDR2 YNFKEQ. CDR3 DNA sequence: TGTGCCAGCAGCATAAACTCGGGGAGCACTGAAGCTTTCTTT. It encodes CASSINSGSTEAFF.

This chain connects TRBV7-9 to TRBJ2-1, with a weak D call TRBD2 (6 bases). Trimming took off 5 bases at V and 12 bases at J, with 20 bases between the two ends. Germline V lookup: CDR1 SEHNR, CDR2 FQNEAQ (reference sequence). The length of the CDR3 is 14 residues. This CDR3 reads CASSPPSGVGGQFF. Written as DNA, the CDR3 is TGTGCCAGCAGCCCTCCTTCGGGGGTTGGGGGGCAGTTCTTC.

This chain uses TRBV9 with TRBJ2-1; 10 bases align to TRBD1. Germline V gene sequence: CDR1 SGDLS, CDR2 YYNGEE. The CDR3 has 20 residues. With V trimmed by 0 bases and J by 4 bases, 16 bases remained unmatched. CDR3 protein: CASSVAFGQGVGSGYNEQFF. The CDR3 DNA reads TGTGCCAGCAGCGTAGCCTTTGGACAGGGGGTTGGTTCGGGGTACAATGAGCAGTTCTTC.

This clone has just a few counts. DNA for the CDR3: TGCGCCAGCAGTGAGGAGAACAGGGGCACCTACGAGCAGTACTTC. It specifies CASSEENRGTYEQYF. The J gene is TRBJ2-7, the V gene TRBV10-2, with TRBD1 matching over 7 bases. CDR3 length: 15 amino acids. Unmatched junction bases numbered 6, after V lost 2 bases and J lost 2 bases. CDR1 and CDR2 (germline): WSHSY, SAAADI.

CDR3 in amino acids: CASSLAAGEKLFF. CDR3 DNA sequence: TGTGCCAGCAGTTTAGCCGCAGGGGAAAAACTGTTTTTT. The rearrangement uses TRBV28 and TRBJ1-4; D may be TRBD1 (5 bases). Germline CDR1 reads MDHEN; CDR2 reads SYDVKM. The CDR3 is made up of 13 amino acids. Trimming pared 2 bases from V and 8 bases from J, leaving 9 bases between.

V gene TRBV28 combines with J gene TRBJ2-2, with 10 bases that match TRBD1. Germline V gene lookup returns CDR1 MDHEN and CDR2 SYDVKM. The CDR3 is made up of 17 amino acids. With V trimmed by 6 bases and J by 6 bases, 13 bases remained unmatched. The CDR3 region is CASRRPRGQGSSGELFF. The CDR3 coding sequence is TGTGCCAGCAGACGACCGCGGGGACAGGGGTCTTCCGGGGAGCTGTTTTTT. The complete variable domain, with remaining parts taken from reference TRBV28 and TRBJ2-2, reads DVKVTQSSRYLVKRTGEKVFLECVQDMDHENMFWYRQDPGLGLRLIYFSYDVKMKEKGDIPEGYSVSREKKERFSLILESASTNQTSMYLCASRRPRGQGSSGELFFGEGSRLTVL.

The J gene is TRBJ2-2, the V gene TRBV19, with TRBD1 matching over 7 bases. The ends lost 11 bases at V and 2 bases at J; junction bases unmatched: 8. This CDR3 comprises 14 residues. From germline, CDR1 is LNHDA and CDR2 SQIVND (reference sequence). In DNA, the CDR3 is TGTGCCGGCCACAGGGGCGATAACACCGGGGAGCTGTTTTTT. It encodes CAGHRGDNTGELFF.

The rearrangement links TRBV14 to TRBJ1-2; 8 bases match TRBD1. The length of the CDR3 is 17 residues. J gave up 4 bases and V 4 bases, and 14 bases lay outside the gene matches. The germline V gene encodes CDR1 SGHDN and CDR2 FVKESK. CDR3 nucleotides: TGTGCCAGCAGCCCGTCCCGGGACAGGATCCACACCTATGGCTACACCTTC. As protein: CASSPSRDRIHTYGYTF. Looking up the rest from reference TRBV14 and TRBJ1-2 gives the full variable domain: EAGVTQFPSHSVIEKGQTVTLRCDPISGHDNLYWYRRVMGKEIKFLLHFVKESKQDESGMPNNRFLAERTGGTYSTLKVQPAELEDSGVYFCASSPSRDRIHTYGYTFGSGTRLTVV.

A few counts support this clone. For the CDR3, the DNA is TGTGCCAGCAGCGTAGCTGGAGTCGGGACATCTCAGTTCTTC. It encodes CASSVAGVGTSQFF. This chain joins TRBV9 and TRBJ2-1; a possible D gene is TRBD1 (6 bases). The germline V gene has CDR1 SGDLS and CDR2 YYNGEE. The length of the CDR3 is 14 residues. V was shortened by 0 bases and J by 13 bases, with 17 bases between the two germline ends.

This chain links TRBV28 with TRBJ1-2, with a weak D call TRBD1 (5 bases). Trimming removed 8 bases from V and 4 bases from J, with 17 bases in between. Germline V gene lookup returns CDR1 MDHEN and CDR2 SYDVKM. There are 14 residues in the CDR3. The CDR3 is CASGPGGVVYGYTF. CDR3 nucleotides: TGTGCCAGCGGTCCAGGAGGGGTAGTCTATGGCTACACCTTC.

The genes are TRBV19 and TRBJ1-1, with D possibly TRBD1 on 5 matching bases. Germline-derived CDR1 and CDR2 are LNHDA and SQIVND (reference sequence). The CDR3 loop spans 13 amino acids. The V end was cut by 1 base, the J end by 6 bases, with 9 bases between. The CDR3 reads CASSIVGAAEAFF. CDR3 in DNA: TGTGCCAGTAGTATAGTTGGGGCAGCTGAAGCTTTCTTT.

V gene TRBV9 combines with J gene TRBJ1-2; 9 bases agree with TRBD1. The germline V gene has CDR1 SGDLS and CDR2 YYNGEE. The trim removed 3 bases at V and 3 bases at J, leaving 9 bases unmatched. CDR3 size: 16 residues. CDR3 loop: CASSGTSDRGDYGYTF. The CDR3 DNA is TGTGCCAGCAGCGGTACCTCAGACAGGGGGGACTATGGCTACACCTTC.

The chain uses TRBV5-6 and TRBJ1-2; 9 nucleotides match TRBD1. CDR1 and CDR2 from the germline V gene are SGHDT and YYEEEE. The CDR3 sequence is 15 residues long. The ends lost 0 bases at V and 3 bases at J; junction bases unmatched: 3. CDR3 nucleotide sequence: TGTGCCAGCAGCTTGGTAACAGGGGGCGACTATGGCTACACCTTC. Translation gives CASSLVTGGDYGYTF. The full variable domain, with the rest looked up from reference TRBV5-6 and TRBJ1-2, is DAGVTQSPTHLIKTRGQQVTLRCSPKSGHDTVSWYQQALGQGPQFIFQYYEEEERQRGNFPDRFSGHQFPNYSSELNVNALLLGDSALYLCASSLVTGGDYGYTFGSGTRLTVV.

This clone occurred once. V and J are TRBV2 and TRBJ2-3; TRBD1 aligns across 8 bases. V was pared by 2 bases and J by 5 bases, with 3 bases of the junction left unmatched. The CDR3 has 14 residues. From germline, CDR1 is SNHLY and CDR2 FYNNEI. The CDR3 reads CASSERQGQDTQYF. CDR3 nucleotides: TGTGCCAGCAGTGAAAGACAGGGGCAAGATACGCAGTATTTT.

The CDR3 here is CASSEGTGLYGYTF. CDR3 DNA sequence: TGTGCCAGCAGTGAAGGGACAGGGCTCTATGGCTACACCTTC. The chain joins TRBV6-1 to TRBJ1-2, with 8 bases lining up with TRBD1. This CDR3 region has 14 residues. Germline V CDR1 and CDR2: MNHNS, SASEGT. V lost 1 base to trimming and J lost 4 bases; unmatched junction nucleotides: 2.

This chain joins TRBV2 and TRBJ1-5; TRBD1 matches 7 bases. Trimming took 4 bases from V and 8 from J; bases not matched to a gene: 5. Germline lookup yields CDR1 SNHLY and CDR2 FYNNEI. The CDR3 covers 13 residues. CDR3 loop: CASSVDRAEPQHF. CDR3 DNA sequence: TGTGCCAGCAGTGTTGACAGGGCTGAGCCCCAGCATTTT.